This TCR beta chain emerged from a study of blood T cells in healthy people across ages. Study-level points and caveats: A roughly linear fall in TCR beta diversity per million T cells was seen with increasing age.

Primed by a sample-barcoded 5' primer and a J-beta primer mix, a second PCR proceeded for 7 to 11 cycles. Every sample gave at least 3 million paired-end reads containing CDR3. TCRdb ran MiXCR on the 5' RACE reads and lists one entry per CDR3 protein. The profile shows about 1,500,000 distinct CDR3 sequences, roughly 27% of them singletons. Concerning this clonotype itself: The antigen is unknown.

CDR3 length: 16 residues. Germline V gives CDR1 MNHEY, CDR2 SMNVEV (reference sequence). Trimming cost V 2 bases and J 9 bases, with 20 bases left between them. The TCR sequence derives from a woman aged 30 to 39 in good health. Sequences were obtained from blood. The V call is TRBV27, the J call TRBJ2-1; D is possibly TRBD1 or TRBD2 (5 bases each). The CDR3 spells CASSLRLLGARGEQFF. The CDR3 bases are TGTGCCAGCAGTTTACGTCTGCTAGGGGCTCGGGGTGAGCAGTTCTTC.